This is a list of T cell receptor beta chains from one sample in a study of blood T cell repertoires in COVID-19. The table came from immunoSEQ multiplex PCR; TCRdb's copy has only in-frame clones and leaves some out. The data hold about 49,000 clones, with 87% observed a single time. The sequenced sample was peripheral blood. Source of these receptors: a woman of 80 years or more with COVID-19, enrolled during active disease. Each CDR3 is given with its conserved first and last residue. The D gene is left open where the match is weak. Some rows have no size entry. The others give once, few or many, or a class for an expanded clone.

v_call	clone_size	j_call	d_call	cdr3_aa	cdr3_nt
TRBV27	.	TRBJ1-2	TRBD1	CASSQLGTDGYTF	TGTGCCAGCAGCCAGCTCGGGACAGATGGCTACACCTTC
TRBV5-1	.	TRBJ2-1	.	CASSLEGAPYNEQFF	TGCGCCAGCAGCTTGGAAGGGGCCCCCTACAATGAGCAGTTCTTC
TRBV7-2	.	TRBJ1-1	.	CASSDPGAHTEAFF	TGTGCCAGCAGCGATCCAGGGGCACACACTGAAGCTTTCTTT
TRBV6-5	medium-sized	TRBJ2-1	TRBD1	CASSSGTGFYNEQFF	TGTGCCAGCAGCTCCGGGACAGGCTTTTACAATGAGCAGTTCTTC
TRBV7-6	.	TRBJ2-7	TRBD2	CASSLGAGTVEYEQYF	TGTGCCAGCAGCTTAGGAGCGGGGACTGTCGAGTACGAGCAGTACTTC
TRBV6-5	.	TRBJ2-1	TRBD1	CASSYSNRGRVEQFF	TGTGCCAGCAGTTACTCGAACAGGGGGCGCGTTGAGCAGTTCTTC
TRBV7-2	.	TRBJ2-7	.	CASSLSPWSNEQYF	TGTGCCAGCAGCTTATCCCCCTGGAGCAACGAGCAGTACTTC
TRBV19	.	TRBJ2-7	TRBD1	CASSILQGYHEQYF	TGTGCCAGTAGTATATTACAGGGGTATCACGAGCAGTACTTC
TRBV7-2	.	TRBJ1-1	TRBD1	CASSLAPIAGGKDTEAFF	TGTGCCAGCAGCTTAGCGCCCATAGCAGGGGGCAAAGACACTGAAGCTTTCTTT
TRBV28	.	TRBJ1-3	.	CASSPVTGTRRRNTIYF	TGTGCCAGCAGTCCGGTAACGGGGACAAGGAGGAGGAACACCATATATTTT
TRBV6-5	once	TRBJ1-1	TRBD1	CASSTHRGNTEAFF	TGTGCCAGCAGCACCCACAGGGGCAACACTGAAGCTTTCTTT
TRBV2	.	TRBJ2-7	TRBD1	CASRKGTGQSWYEQYF	TGTGCCAGCAGGAAGGGGACAGGGCAGAGCTGGTACGAGCAGTACTTC
TRBV3-1/TRBV3-2	.	TRBJ2-5	.	CASSQLGTAQYF	TGTGCCAGCAGCCAATTAGGGACTGCCCAGTACTTC
TRBV19	.	TRBJ2-6	.	CASSIPGIGSSGANVLTF	TGTGCCAGTAGTATACCAGGGATCGGATCGTCTGGGGCCAACGTCCTGACTTTC
TRBV7-2	.	TRBJ1-1	TRBD1	CASSLGWDSGGRNTEAFF	TGTGCCAGCAGCTTAGGATGGGACAGTGGGGGGAGGAACACTGAAGCTTTCTTT
TRBV24-1	.	TRBJ2-7	.	CAGHRAPYEQYF	TGTGCCGGACACAGGGCACCCTACGAGCAGTACTTC
TRBV7-9	.	TRBJ1-2	TRBD1	CASSLVQGADGYTF	TGTGCCAGCAGCTTAGTACAGGGGGCGGATGGCTACACCTTC
TRBV4-1	.	TRBJ1-4	TRBD1	CASSPRPGQGNEKLFF	TGCGCCAGCAGCCCCCGCCCGGGACAGGGGAATGAAAAACTGTTTTTT
TRBV27	.	TRBJ1-1	TRBD1	CASSNEQGMPEAFF	TGTGCCAGCAGTAACGAACAGGGGATGCCTGAAGCTTTCTTT
TRBV18	few	TRBJ1-1	.	CASSLGGMNTEAFF	TGTGCCAGCTCCCTCGGGGGGATGAACACTGAAGCTTTCTTT
TRBV5-1	once	TRBJ2-1	.	CASGGDSYNEQFF	TGCGCCAGCGGGGGCGACTCCTACAATGAGCAGTTCTTC
TRBV24-1	few	TRBJ1-2	TRBD1	CATSDTGTAQFGYTF	TGTGCCACCAGTGATACCGGGACAGCGCAATTTGGCTACACCTTC
TRBV19	.	TRBJ2-7	.	CATKSTGSGIYEQYF	TGTGCCACCAAATCAACAGGGTCTGGAATCTACGAGCAGTACTTC
TRBV5-1	.	TRBJ2-2	TRBD2	CASSSRNAGTSGAGELFF	TGCGCCAGCAGCTCCCGAAATGCCGGGACTAGCGGGGCCGGGGAGCTGTTTTTT
TRBV27	.	TRBJ1-2	.	CASSLARGSTYGYTF	TGTGCCAGCAGTTTAGCCCGGGGTTCTACATATGGCTACACCTTC
TRBV5-1	.	TRBJ1-2	TRBD1	CASSWTGLQGYTF	TGCGCCAGCAGCTGGACAGGACTGCAAGGCTACACCTTC
TRBV18	.	TRBJ2-7	TRBD2	CASSPPSAGRVHEQYF	TGTGCCAGCTCACCACCGTCAGCAGGGAGGGTCCACGAGCAGTACTTC
TRBV7-9	.	TRBJ2-5	.	CASSWGERREYF	TGTGCCAGCAGCTGGGGTGAGAGGCGGGAGTACTTC
TRBV23-1	.	TRBJ2-1	TRBD2	CASRDRRHKRESSYNEQFF	TGCGCCAGCAGGGACAGACGCCATAAGCGGGAGAGCTCCTACAATGAGCAGTTCTTC
TRBV5-4	.	TRBJ2-7	TRBD1	CASTHRGIAQGGLYEQYF	TGTGCCAGCACCCACAGGGGGATAGCTCAAGGGGGCCTATACGAGCAGTACTTC
TRBV27	.	TRBJ2-7	TRBD2	CASSPSWGGYEQYF	TGTGCCAGCAGTCCCTCGTGGGGGGGATACGAGCAGTACTTC
TRBV19	.	TRBJ1-5	.	CASNKGEGQPQHF	TGTGCCAGTAATAAAGGGGAGGGTCAGCCCCAGCATTTT
TRBV30	.	TRBJ1-4	TRBD1	CAWSVFSRQGPTNEKLFF	TGTGCCTGGAGTGTTTTCAGTCGACAGGGCCCAACTAATGAAAAACTGTTTTTT
TRBV7-8	.	TRBJ2-3	TRBD2	CASSLAGGAVDTQYF	TGTGCCAGCAGCTTAGCGGGAGGGGCCGTCGATACGCAGTATTTT
TRBV7-8	.	TRBJ2-7	.	CASSSAPGQGPYEQYF	TGTGCCAGCAGCTCAGCGCCGGGACAAGGGCCCTACGAGCAGTACTTC
TRBV18	.	TRBJ1-6	.	CASSIQENNSPLHF	TGTGCCAGCTCCATACAGGAGAATAATTCACCCCTCCACTTT
TRBV6-5	.	TRBJ1-5	.	CASSRQAENQPQHF	TGTGCCAGCTCCCGACAGGCGGAGAATCAGCCCCAGCATTTT
TRBV5-1	.	TRBJ2-3	.	CASSLEGVTRTDTQYF	TGCGCCAGCAGCTTAGAAGGGGTGACCCGCACAGATACGCAGTATTTT
TRBV10-2	.	TRBJ1-1	.	CASRRENTEAFF	TGCGCCAGCAGGAGGGAAAACACTGAAGCTTTCTTT
TRBV7-9	.	TRBJ2-6	TRBD1	CASSFWTGARWSGANVLTF	TGTGCCAGCAGCTTTTGGACAGGGGCGCGTTGGTCTGGGGCCAACGTCCTGACTTTC
TRBV7-9	.	TRBJ2-7	.	CASSLTGGTAYEQYF	TGTGCCAGCAGCTTAACTGGCGGGACAGCCTACGAGCAGTACTTC
TRBV7-2	.	TRBJ1-5	.	CASSLRGWGNQPQHF	TGTGCCAGCAGCTTAAGGGGTTGGGGCAATCAGCCCCAGCATTTT
TRBV6-6	.	TRBJ1-2	.	CASRKTTEYGYTF	TGTGCCAGCAGAAAGACCACAGAATATGGCTACACCTTC
TRBV24-1	.	TRBJ2-1	TRBD1	CATGQGAMNEQFF	TGTGCCACCGGACAGGGGGCGATGAATGAGCAGTTCTTC
TRBV5-4	.	TRBJ1-2	.	CASSLGAEANTYGYTF	TGTGCCAGCAGCTTAGGGGCAGAAGCTAACACCTATGGCTACACCTTC
TRBV20-1	.	TRBJ1-5	.	CSASVGRTGNQPQHF	TGCAGTGCTAGTGTCGGCCGGACTGGGAATCAGCCCCAGCATTTT
TRBV5-1	.	TRBJ1-1	.	CASSFGTQNTEAFF	TGCGCCAGCAGCTTCGGGACTCAGAACACTGAAGCTTTCTTT
TRBV11-3	.	TRBJ1-3	.	CASSFSGGGNTIYF	TGTGCCAGCAGCTTCTCGGGGGGCGGAAACACCATATATTTT
TRBV2	.	TRBJ2-1	TRBD1	CASNRGPNNEQFF	TGTGCCAGCAACAGGGGGCCTAACAATGAGCAGTTCTTC
TRBV28	.	TRBJ2-7	.	CASSPNALPEAAGEQYF	TGTGCCAGCAGTCCGAACGCCCTGCCAGAGGCCGCGGGGGAGCAGTACTTC
TRBV6-5	.	TRBJ2-1	.	CATREGSGNEQFF	TGTGCCACCCGAGAGGGATCGGGCAATGAGCAGTTCTTC
TRBV18	once	TRBJ2-5	.	CASSPVNQETQYF	TGTGCCAGCTCACCAGTTAACCAAGAGACCCAGTACTTC
TRBV6-4	.	TRBJ2-5	TRBD1	CASRPKPGPRGETQYF	TGTGCCAGCAGGCCGAAACCGGGACCCAGGGGGGAGACCCAGTACTTC
TRBV5-1	.	TRBJ2-2	TRBD1	CASSPRGPGELFF	TGCGCCAGCAGCCCCAGGGGGCCCGGGGAGCTGTTTTTT
TRBV29-1	.	TRBJ2-3	TRBD2	CSVSRLAGSTDTQYF	TGCAGCGTTAGTAGACTAGCGGGTAGCACAGATACGCAGTATTTT
TRBV18	.	TRBJ1-5	.	CASSPSVNQPQHF	TGTGCCAGCTCACCGAGCGTCAATCAGCCCCAGCATTTT
TRBV27	.	TRBJ1-6	TRBD1	CASGNRGSSYNSPLHF	TGTGCCAGCGGTAACAGGGGGAGCTCCTATAATTCACCCCTCCACTTT
TRBV19	.	TRBJ1-5	.	CATLPQGLYQPQHF	TGTGCCACCCTGCCTCAGGGGCTCTACCAGCCCCAGCATTTT